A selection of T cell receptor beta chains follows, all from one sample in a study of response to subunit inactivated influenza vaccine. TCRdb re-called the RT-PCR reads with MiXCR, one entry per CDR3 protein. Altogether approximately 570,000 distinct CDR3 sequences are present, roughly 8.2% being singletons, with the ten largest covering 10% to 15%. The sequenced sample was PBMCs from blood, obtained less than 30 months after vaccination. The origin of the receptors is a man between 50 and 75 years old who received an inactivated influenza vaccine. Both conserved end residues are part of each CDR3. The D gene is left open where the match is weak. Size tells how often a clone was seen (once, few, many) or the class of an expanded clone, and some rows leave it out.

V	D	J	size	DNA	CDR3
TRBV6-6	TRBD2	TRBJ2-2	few	TGTGCCAGCACGCCTAGCGGGAGAGGAGAGCTGTTTTTT	CASTPSGRGELFF
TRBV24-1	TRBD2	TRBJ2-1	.	TGTGCCACCAGTTCGGCGGGGGGCTATGAGCAGTTCTTC	CATSSAGGYEQFF
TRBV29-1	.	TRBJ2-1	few	TGCAGCGCTCGGGAGATAGTAAACAATGAGCAGTTCTTC	CSAREIVNNEQFF
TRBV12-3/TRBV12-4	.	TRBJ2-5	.	TGTGCCAGCAAAAACGGACGAATATTGGGGGAGGAGACCCAGTACTTC	CASKNGRILGEETQYF
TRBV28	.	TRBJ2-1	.	TGTGCCAGCACCGCCGGGGGGCATGGGTTCTGGAATGAGCAGTTCTTC	CASTAGGHGFWNEQFF
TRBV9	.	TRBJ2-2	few	TGTGCCAGCAGCGTAGACGGGCCGATCAAGACCGGGGAGCTGTTTTTT	CASSVDGPIKTGELFF
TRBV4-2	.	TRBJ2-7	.	TGTGCCAGCAGCCAAGAGTGGGCCAACCTCTACGAGCAGTACTTC	CASSQEWANLYEQYF
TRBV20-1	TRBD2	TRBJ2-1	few	TGCAGTGCTGGGGGGGGACTAGCTGACAATGAGCAGTTCTTC	CSAGGGLADNEQFF
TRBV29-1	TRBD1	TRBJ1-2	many	TGCAGCGTTGGAGACAGGGGGAACTATGGCTACACCTTC	CSVGDRGNYGYTF
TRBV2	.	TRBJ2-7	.	TGTGCCAGCAGGGCACAGGGAGTCGACGAGCAGTACTTC	CASRAQGVDEQYF
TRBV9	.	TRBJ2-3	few	TGTGCCAGCAGCGTAGGGGGGGCCCGGACAGATACGCAGTATTTT	CASSVGGARTDTQYF
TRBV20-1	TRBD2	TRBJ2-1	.	TGCAGTGCTAGAGATAGCAGCGGGAGACGGATTGAGCAGTTCTTC	CSARDSSGRRIEQFF
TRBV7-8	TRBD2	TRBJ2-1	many	TGTGCCAGCAGCTTAGCAAGCCTAGCGGGGAGCTCCTACAATGAGCAGTTCTTC	CASSLASLAGSSYNEQFF
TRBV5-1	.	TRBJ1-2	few	TGCGCCAGCCAGGGGAACTATGGCTACACCTTC	CASQGNYGYTF
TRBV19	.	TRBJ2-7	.	TGTGCCAGTAGTATCCACCTTACCGGCCAGACAATCTACGAGCAGTACTTC	CASSIHLTGQTIYEQYF
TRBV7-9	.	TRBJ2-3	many	TGTGCCAGCAGCTTGGGCAGGGACCTAGGGGATACGCAGTATTTT	CASSLGRDLGDTQYF
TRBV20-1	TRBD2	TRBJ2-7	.	TGCAGTGCTAGAGATCCTAGCGGGACCTACGAGCAGTACTTC	CSARDPSGTYEQYF
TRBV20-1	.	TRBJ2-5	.	TGCAGTGCCGTGGGTCAGGGGGAGGTGACCCAGTACTTC	CSAVGQGEVTQYF
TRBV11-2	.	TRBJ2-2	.	TGTGCCAGCAGACCATACAGGGGAGGGACCGGGGAGCTGTTTTTT	CASRPYRGGTGELFF
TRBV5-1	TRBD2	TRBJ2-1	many	TGCGCCAGCAGCTTGGCAGCGGGGGGATCCTACAATGAGCAGTTCTTC	CASSLAAGGSYNEQFF
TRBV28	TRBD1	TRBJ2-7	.	TGTGCCAGCAGTCCCCCGGGACAGGGATTCAAAGAGCAGTACTTC	CASSPPGQGFKEQYF
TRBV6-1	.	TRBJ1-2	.	TGTGCCAGCAGGCCAGGGGCGCTTAGCTATGGCTACACCTTC	CASRPGALSYGYTF
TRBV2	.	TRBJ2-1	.	TGTGCCAGCAGGAGACCAGCGGATCACAATGAGCAGTTCTTC	CASRRPADHNEQFF
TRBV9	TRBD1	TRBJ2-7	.	TGTGCCAGCAGCGCCCATGACAGGGCCGAGCAGTACTTC	CASSAHDRAEQYF